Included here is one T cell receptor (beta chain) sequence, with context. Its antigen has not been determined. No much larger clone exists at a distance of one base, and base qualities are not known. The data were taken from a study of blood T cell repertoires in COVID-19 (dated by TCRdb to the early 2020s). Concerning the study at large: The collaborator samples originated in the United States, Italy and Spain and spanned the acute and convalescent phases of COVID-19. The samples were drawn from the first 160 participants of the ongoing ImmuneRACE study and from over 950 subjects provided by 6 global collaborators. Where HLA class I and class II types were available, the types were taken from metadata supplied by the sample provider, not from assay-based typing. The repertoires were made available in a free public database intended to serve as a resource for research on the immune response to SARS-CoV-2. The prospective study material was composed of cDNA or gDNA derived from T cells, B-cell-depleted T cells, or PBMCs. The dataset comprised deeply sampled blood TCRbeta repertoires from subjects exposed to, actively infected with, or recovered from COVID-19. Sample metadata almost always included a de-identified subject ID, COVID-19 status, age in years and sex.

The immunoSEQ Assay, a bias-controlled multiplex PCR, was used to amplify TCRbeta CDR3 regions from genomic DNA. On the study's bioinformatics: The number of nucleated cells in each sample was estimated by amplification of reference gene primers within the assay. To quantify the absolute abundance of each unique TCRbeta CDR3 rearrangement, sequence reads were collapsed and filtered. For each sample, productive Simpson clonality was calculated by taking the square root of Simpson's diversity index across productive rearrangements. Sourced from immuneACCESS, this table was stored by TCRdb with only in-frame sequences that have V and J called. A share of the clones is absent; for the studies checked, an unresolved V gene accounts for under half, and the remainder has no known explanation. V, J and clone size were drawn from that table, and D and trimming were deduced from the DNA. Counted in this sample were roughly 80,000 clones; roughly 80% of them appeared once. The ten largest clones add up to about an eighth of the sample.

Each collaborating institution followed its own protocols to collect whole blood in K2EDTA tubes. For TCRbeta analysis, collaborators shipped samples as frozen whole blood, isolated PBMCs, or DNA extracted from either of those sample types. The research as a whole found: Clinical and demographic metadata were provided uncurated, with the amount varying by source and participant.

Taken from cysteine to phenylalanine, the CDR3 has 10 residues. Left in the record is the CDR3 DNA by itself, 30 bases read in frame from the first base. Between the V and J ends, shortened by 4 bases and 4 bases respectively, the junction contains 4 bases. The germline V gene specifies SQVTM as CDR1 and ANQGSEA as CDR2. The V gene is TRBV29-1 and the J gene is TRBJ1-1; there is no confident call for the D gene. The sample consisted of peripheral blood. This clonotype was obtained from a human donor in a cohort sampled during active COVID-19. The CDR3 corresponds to CSVVSTEAFF. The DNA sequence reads TGCAGCGTTGTTAGCACTGAAGCTTTCTTT.